This note documents a single T cell receptor (beta chain) sequence. Its cognate antigen is unknown. All of the isolated RNA was reverse transcribed, so expressed TCRB transcripts were sequenced. Data came from immunoSEQ multiplex PCR; TCRdb stores just in-frame clones and leaves some out. The sample carries 860,000 or so clones, 15% to 20% recorded once. V was shortened by 4 bases and J by 4 bases, with 8 bases between the two germline ends. CDR1 and CDR2 (germline): ENHRY, SYGVKD. The length of the CDR3 is 13 residues. The sample originates from a study of beta chain features in type 1 diabetes. Study-wide results and limits: Among type 1 diabetes patients, VDJ junctions had fewer insertions and more deletions.

This chain connects TRBV10-3 to TRBJ1-3, with D unclear. Sequences were obtained from naive CD4+ T cells from blood. The TCR comes from a young woman in good health. CDR3 region: CAISGPGGNTIYF. Written as DNA, the CDR3 is TGTGCCATCAGTGGACCAGGAGGAAACACCATATATTTT.